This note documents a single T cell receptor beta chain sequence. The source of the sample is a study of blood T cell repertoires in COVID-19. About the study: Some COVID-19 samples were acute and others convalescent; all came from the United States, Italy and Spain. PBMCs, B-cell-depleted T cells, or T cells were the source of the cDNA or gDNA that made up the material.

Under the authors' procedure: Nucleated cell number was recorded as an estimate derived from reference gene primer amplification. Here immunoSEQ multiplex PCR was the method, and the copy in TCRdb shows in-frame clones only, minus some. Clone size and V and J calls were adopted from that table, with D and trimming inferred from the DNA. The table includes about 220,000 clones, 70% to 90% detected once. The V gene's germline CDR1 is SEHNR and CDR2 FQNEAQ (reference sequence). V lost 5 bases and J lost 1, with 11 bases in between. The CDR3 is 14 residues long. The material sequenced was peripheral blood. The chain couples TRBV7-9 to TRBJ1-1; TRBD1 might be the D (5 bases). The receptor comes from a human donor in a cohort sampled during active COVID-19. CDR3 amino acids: CASSLVRENTEAFF. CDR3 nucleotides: TGTGCCAGCAGCCTCGTCAGGGAGAACACTGAAGCTTTCTTT.